Below are 32 T cell receptor beta chains sequenced from a single sample in a study of shared clonotypes between healthy human individuals. Repertoires were generated with immunoSEQ multiplex PCR, while TCRdb's copy carries only in-frame clones and drops some. The profile shows nearly 1 million clones, more than 75% of them singletons. The sequencing sample was made of memory CD4+ T cells sorted from blood. Subset in this sample: CD45RA-negative fraction. The source of these receptors is a man aged 18 to 30 in good health.

The V gene is TRBV25-1, the J gene TRBJ2-3; TRBD2 agrees at 11 bases. The CDR3 has 17 residues. Per germline, CDR1 MGHDK and CDR2 SYGVNS. After removal of 2 bases from V and 2 bases from J, the junction contained 6 bases not matched to a gene. The CDR3 region is CASSEDLAGGDTDTQYF. The CDR3, as DNA: TGTGCCAGCAGTGAAGACTTAGCGGGGGGGGACACAGATACGCAGTATTTT.

CDR3 in amino acids: CASIGPSHSNQPQHF. In DNA, the CDR3 is TGTGCCAGCATAGGCCCTTCTCATAGCAATCAGCCCCAGCATTTT. The rearrangement joins TRBV6-1 to TRBJ1-5; D gene ambiguous. The CDR3 sequence is 15 residues long. Trimming took 7 bases from V and 0 from J, leaving 13 bases between them. CDR1 MNHNS and CDR2 SASEGT come from the germline V gene.

This clone was found once. J is TRBJ1-4 and V is TRBV18, with D possibly matching TRBD1 (5 bases). The CDR3 runs to 14 residues. CDR1 and CDR2 (germline): KGHSH, LQKENI. The V and J ends lost 3 bases and 8 bases respectively, with 13 bases between them. The CDR3 nucleotides read TGTGCCAGCTCACCGAGTGCAGAGGGGGAAAAACTGTTTTTT. This encodes CASSPSAEGEKLFF. The variable domain in full, completed from reference TRBV18 and TRBJ1-4, reads NAGVMQNPRHLVRRRGQEARLRCSPMKGHSHVYWYRQLPEEGLKFMVYLQKENIIDESGMPKERFSAEFPKEGPSILRIQQVVRGDSAAYFCASSPSAEGEKLFFGSGTQLSVL.

CDR3 bases: TGTGCCAGCAGTTCAGGGAAGAGCAATCAGCCCCAGCATTTT. Protein: CASSSGKSNQPQHF. The rearrangement uses TRBV6-5 and TRBJ1-5, with D perhaps matching TRBD1 (5 bases). Germline V gives CDR1 MNHEY, CDR2 SVGAGI. The V and J ends lost 4 bases and 1 base respectively, with 8 bases between them. CDR3 length: 14 residues.

The V call is TRBV7-2, the J call TRBJ1-1; no clear D. Trimming pared 3 bases from V and 1 base from J, leaving 9 bases between. This CDR3 is 14 amino acids long. Germline lookup yields CDR1 SGHTA and CDR2 FQGNSA. The CDR3: CASSLVNTNTEAFF. DNA for the CDR3: TGTGCCAGCAGCTTGGTTAATACGAACACTGAAGCTTTCTTT.

The genes are TRBV6-1 and TRBJ2-7; possible D gene TRBD1, 5 bases. Trimming removed 4 bases from V and 0 bases from J, with 10 bases in between. Germline values: CDR1 MNHNS, CDR2 SASEGT. CDR3 length equals 14 residues. The CDR3 DNA reads as TGTGCCAGCAGTGGGACAAGTAGCTCCTACGAGCAGTACTTC. Its protein product is CASSGTSSSYEQYF.

A few counts support this clone. V gene TRBV5-1 combines with J gene TRBJ2-7, with D perhaps matching TRBD2 (6 bases). The CDR3 loop spans 15 amino acids. Trimming cost V 0 bases and J 5 bases, with 15 bases left between them. Germline V gene data show CDR1 as SGHRS and CDR2 as YFSETQ. CDR3 sequence: CASSLALAGPNEQYF. The CDR3 DNA is TGCGCCAGCAGCTTGGCACTAGCAGGCCCAAACGAGCAGTACTTC. Full variable domain (remainder filled in from reference TRBV5-1 and TRBJ2-7): KAGVTQTPRYLIKTRGQQVTLSCSPISGHRSVSWYQQTPGQGLQFLFEYFSETQRNKGNFPGRFSGRQFSNSRSEMNVSTLELGDSALYLCASSLALAGPNEQYFGPGTRLTVT.

This rearrangement joins TRBV11-2 to TRBJ1-4; 7 bases are a match to TRBD1. The CDR3 has 15 amino acids. Germline lookup yields CDR1 SGHAT and CDR2 FQNNGV. V lost 5 bases to trimming and J lost 6 bases; unmatched junction nucleotides: 9. Here the CDR3 DNA reads TGTGCCAGCAGCCCAGGACGAGGGGGCCATGAAAAACTGTTTTTT. This gives the protein CASSPGRGGHEKLFF.

V gene TRBV4-1 combines with J gene TRBJ2-7, with 9 bases identical to TRBD1. V dropped 4 bases and J dropped 3; count of bases not matched to a gene: 4. Germline values: CDR1 MGHRA, CDR2 YSYEKL. This CDR3 has 14 residues. CDR3 residues: CASSRTTGGYEQYF. CDR3 DNA sequence: TGCGCCAGCAGCCGGACGACAGGGGGCTACGAGCAGTACTTC.

The CDR3 loop is CASSPLAYNEQFF. The CDR3 DNA reads TGTGCCAGCTCACCACTCGCGTACAATGAGCAGTTCTTC. The rearrangement joins TRBV18 to TRBJ2-1; no reliable D call. Germline CDR1 KGHSH, CDR2 LQKENI. V lost 1 base to trimming and J lost 4 bases, with 5 bases between them. This CDR3 is 13 amino acids long. Using reference TRBV18 and TRBJ2-1 for the parts outside the CDR3, the full variable domain is NAGVMQNPRHLVRRRGQEARLRCSPMKGHSHVYWYRQLPEEGLKFMVYLQKENIIDESGMPKERFSAEFPKEGPSILRIQQVVRGDSAAYFCASSPLAYNEQFFGPGTRLTVL.

This sequence joins TRBV7-2 and TRBJ2-5; D call uncertain. V lost 1 base, J lost 1 base, and 7 bases lay in between. Germline CDR1 reads SGHTA; CDR2 reads FQGNSA. CDR3 length: 14 residues. The CDR3 reads CASSLVGSQETQYF. DNA for the CDR3: TGTGCCAGCAGCTTAGTGGGGTCCCAAGAGACCCAGTACTTC.

The chain recombines TRBV11-1 with TRBJ2-3, with D unresolved. This CDR3 spans 11 amino acids. The V gene lost 2 bases and the J gene lost 6 bases, with 3 bases spanning the gap. CDR1 and CDR2 (germline): SGHAT, FQDESV (reference sequence). Here the CDR3 reads CASSLLDTQYF. For the CDR3, the DNA is TGTGCCAGCAGCTTATTGGATACGCAGTATTTT.

This clone has at least ten counts. The sample contains more than one DNA sequence encoding this CDR3. The V gene is TRBV9, the J gene TRBJ2-1; D ambiguous. Germline loops: CDR1 SGDLS, CDR2 YYNGEE. The CDR3 has 13 residues. V gave up 1 base and J gave up 4 bases, with 6 bases separating them. CDR3 residues: CASSVSDYNEQFF. As DNA, the CDR3 is TGTGCCAGCAGCGTATCAGATTACAATGAGCAGTTCTTC.

This clone has just one count. CDR3 sequence (DNA): TGTGCCAGCAGCTTACAGAGCTCCGGGGCCAACGTCCTGACTTTC. Translation gives CASSLQSSGANVLTF. The rearrangement links TRBV7-3 to TRBJ2-6, with D uncertain. Germline V gene data show CDR1 as SGHTA and CDR2 as FQGTGA. Trimming shortened V by 2 bases and J by 4 bases, and 9 bases separated the two germline ends. This CDR3 contains 15 residues.

The chain joins TRBV27 to TRBJ1-5; D uncertain. Germline CDR1 reads MNHEY; CDR2 reads SMNVEV (reference sequence). The CDR3 has 13 residues. V was cut by 3 bases and J by 7 bases, with 10 bases left in between. The CDR3 loop reads CASSFRGRQPQHF. For the CDR3, the DNA is TGTGCCAGCAGTTTTAGAGGGCGCCAGCCCCAGCATTTT.

This clone was seen more than once but under ten times. The identical CDR3 is also encoded by other nucleotide sequences in the sample. The chain couples TRBV19 to TRBJ1-2; D remains unclear. CDR1 and CDR2 from the germline V gene are LNHDA and SQIVND (reference sequence). V lost 4 bases, J lost 1 base, and 7 bases lay in between. This CDR3 is built from 13 residues. The DNA for the CDR3 is TGTGCCAGTAGTAGAGGCCTTAACTATGGCTACACCTTC. Encoded protein: CASSRGLNYGYTF.

The chain carries TRBV7-2 and TRBJ2-5, with 8 bases that match TRBD1. There are 14 residues in the CDR3. V shed 4 bases, J shed 2 bases, and the junction held 3 bases outside the gene matches. Germline V CDR1 and CDR2: SGHTA, FQGNSA. CDR3 bases: TGTGCCAGCAGCTCGGGACAGGTTCAAGAGACCCAGTACTTC. It translates to CASSSGQVQETQYF. The full variable domain, completed using reference TRBV7-2 and TRBJ2-5, is GAGVSQSPSNKVTEKGKDVELRCDPISGHTALYWYRQSLGQGLEFLIYFQGNSAPDKSGLPSDRFSAERTGGSVSTLTIQRTQQEDSAVYLCASSSGQVQETQYFGPGTRLLVL.

The chain uses TRBV11-2 and TRBJ2-7; 8 bases line up with TRBD2. The CDR3 consists of 15 residues. The ends lost 0 bases at V and 3 bases at J; junction bases unmatched: 4. Germline V CDR1 and CDR2: SGHAT, FQNNGV. The CDR3 sequence: CASSLEGSGVYEQYF. The CDR3, as DNA: TGTGCCAGCAGCTTAGAGGGTAGCGGGGTCTACGAGCAGTACTTC.

The chain links TRBV11-3 to TRBJ2-2; tentatively, D is TRBD2 (5 bases). The CDR3 loop spans 15 amino acids. Trimming shortened V by 4 bases and J by 6 bases, and 15 bases separated the two germline ends. Germline CDR1 and CDR2: SGHNT and YENEEA. The CDR3, as DNA: TGTGCCAGCAGCTCACAACGGGGTCACCCCGGGGAGCTGTTTTTT. Protein sequence: CASSSQRGHPGELFF.

The V call is TRBV2, the J call TRBJ1-2; 12 bases align to TRBD1. CDR1 SNHLY and CDR2 FYNNEI come from the germline V gene. V was pared by 7 bases and J by 8 bases, with 8 bases of the junction left unmatched. CDR3 size: 14 residues. In DNA form, the CDR3 reads TGTGCCAGCACCCGAGGGACAGGGGGCTACGGCTACACCTTC. This sequence encodes CASTRGTGGYGYTF.

This clone was counted only a few times. V is TRBV5-1 and J is TRBJ2-5; D unresolved. CDR3 length equals 14 residues. The germline V gene encodes CDR1 SGHRS and CDR2 YFSETQ. Trimming pared 1 base from V and 1 base from J, leaving 8 bases between. The CDR3 spells CASSLSARQETQYF. The CDR3 region has the DNA TGCGCCAGCAGCTTGTCGGCCCGCCAAGAGACCCAGTACTTC.

The chain is built from TRBV7-8 and TRBJ2-6; D ambiguous. Trimming cost V 7 bases and J 0 bases, with 7 bases left between them. Germline CDR1 reads SGHVS; CDR2 reads FQNEAQ. This CDR3 comprises 14 residues. This CDR3 reads CASKAISGANVLTF. The CDR3, as DNA: TGTGCCAGCAAGGCGATCTCTGGGGCCAACGTCCTGACTTTC.

This clone has only a few counts. The genes are TRBV5-1 and TRBJ2-1; 9 bases line up with TRBD2. Germline V gene data show CDR1 as SGHRS and CDR2 as YFSETQ. This CDR3 is built from 11 residues. The V and J ends lost 8 bases and 8 bases, in that order; junction bases with no gene match: 2. For the CDR3, the DNA is TGCGCCAGTCGACTAGCGGATGAGCAGTTCTTC. It yields the protein CASRLADEQFF.

This clone turned up a few times. This rearrangement joins TRBV4-3 to TRBJ2-6; tentative D call: TRBD2 (5 bases). With 0 bases removed from V and 4 bases from J, the gap between germline ends came to 10 bases. Looked up from germline, CDR1 is LGHNA and CDR2 is YSLEER. This CDR3 comprises 16 residues. CDR3: CASSQDNSGGANVLTF. The DNA for the CDR3 is TGCGCCAGCAGCCAAGACAACTCGGGAGGGGCCAACGTCCTGACTTTC.

This chain joins TRBV2 and TRBJ1-1; D is possibly TRBD1 (5 bases). The CDR3 is 13 amino acids. Trimming shortened V by 7 bases and J by 1 base, and 10 bases separated the two germline ends. Germline lookup yields CDR1 SNHLY and CDR2 FYNNEI. CDR3 residues: CASKETANTEAFF. The CDR3 nucleotides read TGTGCCAGCAAGGAGACAGCGAACACTGAAGCTTTCTTT.

This clone was counted a few times. A read error may explain this, as a much larger clone is one base away. This chain connects TRBV5-4 to TRBJ2-3, with D possibly matching TRBD2 (7 bases). CDR3 length equals 14 residues. The ends were cut back, 4 bases at V and 1 base at J, with 10 bases in the middle. Germline V gene lookup returns CDR1 SGHNT and CDR2 YYREEE (reference sequence). In DNA, the CDR3 is TGTGCCAGCAGCCCGGGGGGCCGCACAGATACGCAGTATTTT. This codes for CASSPGGRTDTQYF. The full variable domain, completed using reference TRBV5-4 and TRBJ2-3, is ETGVTQSPTHLIKTRGQQVTLRCSSQSGHNTVSWYQQALGQGPQFIFQYYREEENGRGNFPPRFSGLQFPNYSSELNVNALELDDSALYLCASSPGGRTDTQYFGPGTRLTVL.

This clone was detected a few times. V and J are TRBV9 and TRBJ2-5; possibly TRBD2 for D (6 bases). Trimming stripped 0 bases from V and 7 bases from J, with 10 bases between. CDR3 length: 13 residues. Germline V gene lookup returns CDR1 SGDLS and CDR2 YYNGEE. CDR3 in DNA: TGTGCCAGCAGCGTAGGAGAGGGAGGGACCCAGTACTTC. Translation gives CASSVGEGGTQYF.

This clone was seen a few times. This rearrangement joins TRBV2 to TRBJ2-2; D unclear. Germline lookup yields CDR1 SNHLY and CDR2 FYNNEI. V shed 7 bases and J shed 1 base, with 10 bases lying between them. CDR3 size: 14 residues. The CDR3 DNA reads TGTGCCAGCAAAATGAACAGGAACACCGGGGAGCTGTTTTTT. This gives the protein CASKMNRNTGELFF.

This clone occurred once. This chain uses TRBV19 with TRBJ2-1; D is tentatively TRBD1 or TRBD2 (5 bases each). Deletions cut 0 bases from V and 6 bases from J, with 12 bases between. The CDR3 is 15 amino acids. Germline CDR1 LNHDA, CDR2 SQIVND (reference sequence). The CDR3 protein is CASSIDLQGPNEQFF. The DNA for the CDR3 is TGTGCCAGTAGTATAGATCTCCAGGGACCCAATGAGCAGTTCTTC.

As regards this clone: This sample includes further DNA sequences coding for the same CDR3. The chain uses TRBV11-3 and TRBJ2-5, with D unclear. Per the germline V gene, CDR1 is SGHNT and CDR2 is YENEEA. The length of the CDR3 is 14 residues. V lost 1 base and J lost 0, with 6 bases in between. In DNA, the CDR3 is TGTGCCAGCAGCTTAGGAGGAAACCAAGAGACCCAGTACTTC. Amino acids: CASSLGGNQETQYF.

Here the CDR3 reads CASANLDREGNQPQHF. CDR3 sequence (DNA): TGTGCCAGTGCGAACCTGGACAGGGAGGGCAATCAGCCCCAGCATTTT. The chain recombines TRBV19 with TRBJ1-5; 8 bases match TRBD1. The length of the CDR3 is 16 residues. Germline V gives CDR1 LNHDA, CDR2 SQIVND (reference sequence). The V and J ends lost 8 bases and 2 bases, in that order; junction bases with no gene match: 11.

The rearrangement joins TRBV7-2 to TRBJ1-1; D might be TRBD1 (6 bases). This CDR3 contains 16 residues. Germline V CDR1 and CDR2: SGHTA, FQGNSA. The V end was cut by 3 bases, the J end by 6 bases, with 20 bases between. The CDR3 loop reads CASSFRMQGRNAEAFF. For the CDR3, the DNA is TGTGCCAGCAGCTTCCGAATGCAGGGGAGAAATGCTGAAGCTTTCTTT.